These 28 T cell receptor beta chains were all obtained from the same sample, sequenced in a study of T cell clones after liver transplantation. Sequenced by immunoSEQ multiplex PCR; TCRdb stores in-frame clones only, minus some. Among more than 45,000 clones listed, 70% were seen once. The sequences come from CD4+ T cells from blood, collected at the roughly 15-month timepoint. All receptors come from a human patient who received a liver transplant. Some T cells may be transferred from the graft donor.

The rearrangement joins TRBV19 to TRBJ1-3; D possibly corresponds to TRBD1 (6 bases). This CDR3 spans 14 amino acids. Germline CDR1 is LNHDA and CDR2 is SQIVND (reference sequence). V shed 6 bases and J shed 4 bases, with 13 bases lying between them. Here the CDR3 reads CASSSGDKGNTIYF. The CDR3 region has the DNA TGTGCCAGTAGCTCCGGGGACAAAGGAAACACCATATATTTT.

This clone is medium-sized within its sample. J is TRBJ1-2 and V is TRBV30; D call uncertain. Trimming left V 3 bases short and J 0 bases short, with 11 bases between. In germline, CDR1 is GTSNPN, CDR2 SVGIG (reference sequence). The CDR3 consists of 14 residues. The CDR3 spells CAWSPSRPNYGYTF. CDR3 sequence (DNA): TGTGCCTGGAGCCCTAGCAGGCCTAACTATGGCTACACCTTC.

The chain carries TRBV7-8 and TRBJ2-7; 11 positions match TRBD1. In germline, CDR1 is SGHVS, CDR2 FQNEAQ. The CDR3 loop spans 16 amino acids. The V segment lost 6 bases and the J segment 5 bases; nucleotides outside the gene matches: 12. The CDR3 DNA reads as TGTGCCAGCAGTCAAATAATAGGGACAGGGGGGAACGAGCAGTACGTC. Amino acid sequence: CASSQIIGTGGNEQYV.

The gene calls are TRBV30 and TRBJ1-2, with D perhaps matching TRBD1 (6 bases). Trimming stripped 1 base from V and 2 bases from J, with 11 bases between. The length of the CDR3 is 14 residues. CDR1 GTSNPN and CDR2 SVGIG come from the germline V gene (reference sequence). The DNA of the CDR3 is TGTGCCTGGAGTGCCTGGGACACCAACTATGGCTACACCTTC. Amino acid sequence: CAWSAWDTNYGYTF.

The chain is built from TRBV6-4 and TRBJ1-1; D uncertain. CDR1 MRHNA and CDR2 SNTAGT come from the germline V gene. V lost 4 bases and J lost 1, with 7 bases in between. There are 13 residues in the CDR3. For the CDR3, the DNA is TGTGCCAGCAGTGTACATCCGAACACTGAAGCTTTCTTT. It encodes CASSVHPNTEAFF.

The genes are TRBV10-3 and TRBJ2-3; TRBD2 matches 13 bases. CDR3 length equals 16 residues. Germline V lookup: CDR1 ENHRY, CDR2 SYGVKD. Germline trimming cut 3 bases from V and 2 bases from J; bases unmatched to any gene: 2. CDR3 in DNA: TGTGCCATCAGTGACGGGACTAGCGGGAACACAGATACGCAGTATTTT. The encoded protein is CAISDGTSGNTDTQYF.

This chain joins TRBV7-9 and TRBJ2-1; D may be TRBD1 or TRBD2 (5 bases each). There are 15 residues in the CDR3. The germline V gene encodes CDR1 SEHNR and CDR2 FQNEAQ (reference sequence). Trimming cost V 5 bases and J 9 bases, with 20 bases left between them. The CDR3 spells CASSPTGPTFSEQFF. The CDR3 region has the DNA TGTGCCAGCAGCCCAACGGGACCAACTTTTTCTGAGCAGTTCTTC.

This clone appeared a single time. The rearrangement joins TRBV29-1 to TRBJ1-2; a weak D match, TRBD1 (5 bases). The V end was cut by 4 bases, the J end by 7 bases, with 13 bases between. The CDR3 loop spans 12 amino acids. Germline V lookup: CDR1 SQVTM, CDR2 ANQGSEA. The CDR3, as DNA: TGCAGCGTTGTGCAGGGTGGTTCTGGCTACACCTTC. This codes for CSVVQGGSGYTF. The whole variable domain, filled in from reference TRBV29-1 and TRBJ1-2, reads SAVISQKPSRDICQRGTSLTIQCQVDSQVTMMFWYRQQPGQSLTLIATANQGSEATYESGFVIDKFPISRPNLTFSTLTVSNMSPEDSSIYLCSVVQGGSGYTFGSGTRLTVV.

The V and J genes are TRBV28 and TRBJ2-1, with TRBD1 matching 10 bases. The CDR3 length is 14 residues. V trimming: 10 bases; J trimming: 3 bases; junction bases outside the gene matches: 6. In germline, CDR1 is MDHEN, CDR2 SYDVKM. CDR3 residues: CATQTGGDYNEQFF. CDR3 nucleotide sequence: TGTGCCACCCAGACAGGGGGCGACTACAATGAGCAGTTCTTC.

The V call is TRBV28, the J call TRBJ2-1, with TRBD2 matching over 11 bases. CDR1 and CDR2 (germline): MDHEN, SYDVKM. V shed 3 bases and J 2 bases; nucleotides not matched to a gene: 9. CDR3 length: 18 amino acids. The CDR3 DNA is TGTGCCAGCAGTTTGTCGAGAATAGCGGGAGGGGCCTACAATGAGCAGTTCTTC. As protein: CASSLSRIAGGAYNEQFF.

This sequence joins TRBV6-5 and TRBJ1-4; TRBD1 might be the D (5 bases). This CDR3 spans 15 amino acids. V lost 7 bases and J lost 3, with 15 bases in between. In germline, CDR1 is MNHEY, CDR2 SVGAGI. CDR3 region: CASTHGGAANEKLFF. CDR3 DNA: TGTGCCAGCACCCATGGCGGGGCGGCTAATGAAAAACTGTTTTTT.

The chain links TRBV19 to TRBJ1-4, with 7 bases identical to TRBD1. V lost 4 bases and J lost 8; bases outside the gene matches: 13. Germline CDR1 LNHDA, CDR2 SQIVND (reference sequence). This CDR3 is built from 16 residues. DNA of the CDR3: TGTGCCAGTAGTAGCCCACCGACAGGGTGGGACGAAAAACTGTTTTTT. This codes for CASSSPPTGWDEKLFF.

This clone was found many times. The V and J genes are TRBV7-2 and TRBJ2-7, with D hard to call. The CDR3 covers 13 residues. Germline assignment: CDR1 SGHTA and CDR2 FQGNSA. The V end lost 1 base, the J end lost 6 bases, and 10 bases lay between the germline ends. As DNA, the CDR3 is TGTGCCAGCAGCTTAGGTGGACGCATCGAGCAGTACTTC. Amino acids: CASSLGGRIEQYF.

This clone was seen a handful of times. The V and J genes are TRBV5-1 and TRBJ1-2; 7 bases match TRBD1. After removal of 8 bases from V and 7 bases from J, the junction contained 11 bases not matched to a gene. The CDR3 has 13 residues. Germline assignment: CDR1 SGHRS and CDR2 YFSETQ. The chain's CDR3 is CARVAEQGFGYTF. The CDR3 DNA is TGCGCCAGGGTCGCAGAACAGGGGTTTGGCTACACCTTC.

This clone has a handful of counts. V is TRBV7-9 and J is TRBJ2-7; D gene ambiguous. CDR3 size: 14 residues. Germline assignment: CDR1 SEHNR and CDR2 FQNEAQ (reference sequence). The V gene lost 3 bases and the J gene lost 6 bases, with 15 bases spanning the gap. This chain's CDR3 is CASSLDVVSSEQYF. The CDR3 DNA follows: TGTGCCAGCAGCTTGGACGTAGTGAGTTCCGAGCAGTACTTC.

The chain recombines TRBV7-8 with TRBJ1-1; no firm D call. The CDR3 spans 13 residues. Looked up from germline, CDR1 is SGHVS and CDR2 is FQNEAQ. Trimming took off 1 base at V and 1 base at J, with 4 bases between the two ends. The CDR3 loop reads CASSLGSNTEAFF. In DNA, the CDR3 is TGTGCCAGCAGCTTAGGATCGAACACTGAAGCTTTCTTT.

The V gene is TRBV5-6, the J gene TRBJ2-7, with D hard to call. Germline V lookup: CDR1 SGHDT, CDR2 YYEEEE. V was cut by 3 bases and J by 6 bases, with 13 bases left in between. This CDR3 comprises 13 residues. This CDR3 reads CASSSVGFSEQYV. CDR3 nucleotide sequence: TGTGCCAGCAGCTCAGTAGGGTTCTCCGAGCAGTACGTC.

V gene TRBV5-1 combines with J gene TRBJ1-2; possibly TRBD1 for D (5 bases). Germline CDR1 and CDR2: SGHRS and YFSETQ. This CDR3 comprises 14 residues. The ends were cut back, 1 base at V and 2 bases at J, with 9 bases in the middle. The CDR3 spells CASSLRGENYGYTF. The CDR3 nucleotides are TGCGCCAGCAGCTTGAGGGGAGAAAACTATGGCTACACCTTC. The full variable domain, rest sourced from reference TRBV5-1 and TRBJ1-2, is KAGVTQTPRYLIKTRGQQVTLSCSPISGHRSVSWYQQTPGQGLQFLFEYFSETQRNKGNFPGRFSGRQFSNSRSEMNVSTLELGDSALYLCASSLRGENYGYTFGSGTRLTVV.

The chain is built from TRBV5-6 and TRBJ2-1; 8 nucleotides agree with TRBD2. The CDR3 consists of 14 residues. J was trimmed by 6 bases and V by 5 bases; bases with no gene match: 7. The germline gives CDR1 SGHDT, CDR2 YYEEEE. The CDR3 reads CASRRGGPSNEQFF. CDR3 nucleotides: TGTGCCAGCAGACGGGGGGGTCCGTCCAATGAGCAGTTCTTC.

This rearrangement joins TRBV7-9 to TRBJ2-5; 15 bases agree with TRBD2. The V and J ends lost 4 bases and 5 bases, in that order; junction bases with no gene match: 5. The CDR3 contains 16 residues. Germline CDR1 and CDR2: SEHNR and FQNEAQ (reference sequence). The CDR3 nucleotides read TGTGCCAGCAGCTGGGGACTAGCGGGAGGAGGGGAGACCCAGTACTTC. Protein: CASSWGLAGGGETQYF.

The count of this clone is one. This chain uses TRBV30 with TRBJ1-1; 8 positions agree with TRBD1. CDR3 length: 15 amino acids. CDR1 is GTSNPN, CDR2 SVGIG, per germline (reference sequence). The ends lost 2 bases at V and 7 bases at J; junction bases unmatched: 12. The CDR3 sequence is CAWSSPPGGPGEAFF. The CDR3 DNA follows: TGTGCCTGGAGTTCACCGCCAGGGGGCCCTGGTGAAGCTTTCTTT. The whole variable domain, remainder taken from reference TRBV30 and TRBJ1-1, is SQTIHQWPATLVQPVGSPLSLECTVEGTSNPNLYWYRQAAGRGLQLLFYSVGIGQISSEVPQNLSASRPQDRQFILSSKKLLLSDSGFYLCAWSSPPGGPGEAFFGQGTRLTVV.

The chain joins TRBV5-1 to TRBJ2-2, with 9 nucleotides matching TRBD1. The germline gives CDR1 SGHRS, CDR2 YFSETQ. V dropped 3 bases and J dropped 7; count of bases not matched to a gene: 7. CDR3 length: 15 residues. As DNA, the CDR3 is TGCGCCAGCAGCTCCGAAAACAGGGGGCACGGGGAGCTGTTTTTT. Protein sequence: CASSSENRGHGELFF.

The rearrangement uses TRBV6-1 and TRBJ2-7; 8 bases agree with TRBD2. Germline V gene lookup returns CDR1 MNHNS and CDR2 SASEGT. V dropped 7 bases and J dropped 5; count of bases not matched to a gene: 4. CDR3 length equals 12 residues. CDR3 sequence (DNA): TGTGCCAGCACTCGGGGGGGGAACGAGCAGTACTTC. Amino acids: CASTRGGNEQYF.

The chain employs TRBV7-9 and TRBJ2-7; 7 bases match TRBD1. Germline CDR1 and CDR2: SEHNR and FQNEAQ (reference sequence). The CDR3 is made up of 15 amino acids. J gave up 6 bases and V 0 bases, and 8 bases lay outside the gene matches. The DNA of the CDR3 is TGTGCCAGCAGCTTAGCGGACAGGCTCTCATTCGAGCAGTACTTC. Translated, it gives CASSLADRLSFEQYF.

The chain links TRBV11-2 to TRBJ2-5, with 10 bases fitting TRBD2. The CDR3 loop spans 15 amino acids. Germline CDR1 is SGHAT and CDR2 is FQNNGV. The V segment lost 6 bases and the J segment 2 bases; nucleotides outside the gene matches: 6. The CDR3 bases are TGTGCCAGCAGTATAGCGGGGGGTCAACAAGAGACCCAGTACTTC. Translating gives CASSIAGGQQETQYF.

This chain uses TRBV27 with TRBJ1-1; TRBD1 agrees at 7 bases. CDR3 size: 15 residues. With 1 base clipped from V and 3 bases from J, the junction kept 5 bases outside the gene matches. Germline V CDR1 and CDR2: MNHEY, SMNVEV (reference sequence). The CDR3 region has the DNA TGTGCCAGCAGTTTATGGGGCAGGGGGGACACTGAAGCTTTCTTT. This encodes CASSLWGRGDTEAFF.

J is TRBJ1-1 and V is TRBV7-2; weak D call: TRBD1 (5 bases). Deletions cut 2 bases from V and 5 bases from J, with 12 bases between. Germline values: CDR1 SGHTA, CDR2 FQGNSA. There are 14 residues in the CDR3. The CDR3, as DNA: TGTGCCAGCAGCTTAACGGGGCTTCGGACTGAAGCTTTCTTT. Its translation is CASSLTGLRTEAFF.

This clone was counted a single time. The rearrangement links TRBV13 to TRBJ2-1, with 9 bases fitting TRBD2. Germline V gene lookup returns CDR1 PRHDT and CDR2 FYEKMQ (reference sequence). This CDR3 is 16 amino acids long. V shed 2 bases, J shed 6 bases, and the junction held 8 bases outside the gene matches. In DNA form, the CDR3 reads TGTGCCAGCAGCTTAAGACCTAGCGGGGACACCAATGAGCAGTTCTTC. Residues: CASSLRPSGDTNEQFF.